The rows below give T cell receptor beta chains drawn from one sample of a study of blood T cell repertoires in COVID-19. Data came from immunoSEQ multiplex PCR; TCRdb stores just in-frame clones and leaves some out. The profile shows roughly 70,000 clones, about four fifths of them singletons. The source material was peripheral blood. These receptors all stem from a woman in her fifties or sixties with acute or convalescent COVID-19. Both conserved end residues are part of each CDR3. Each record gives: CDR3 DNA, CDR3 protein, D gene, J gene, clone size, V gene. A D gene is named only where the DNA matches it firmly. Part of the rows lack a size; the others show once, few, many or a class for expanded clones.

cdr3_nt: TGCACCAGCAGCCAAACCCAGGCGGGGAACTATGGCTACACCTTC
cdr3_aa: CTSSQTQAGNYGYTF
d_call: NA
j_call: TRBJ1-2
clone_size: NA
v_call: TRBV1

cdr3_nt: TGTGCCAGCAGTCCCGGGACAGGGGGCCGTGGCTACACCTTC
cdr3_aa: CASSPGTGGRGYTF
d_call: TRBD1
j_call: TRBJ1-2
clone_size: NA
v_call: TRBV6-4

cdr3_nt: TGTGCCAGCAGTCGAACCCCGACAGGGCGCACTGAAGCTTTCTTT
cdr3_aa: CASSRTPTGRTEAFF
d_call: TRBD1
j_call: TRBJ1-1
clone_size: NA
v_call: TRBV6-5

cdr3_nt: TGTGCCAGCAGCCTCGGACGCCTCGGGGCTGAAGCTTTCTTT
cdr3_aa: CASSLGRLGAEAFF
d_call: NA
j_call: TRBJ1-1
clone_size: NA
v_call: TRBV7-3

cdr3_nt: TGTGCCAGCAGCGGACAGGGGAATAATTCACCCCTCCACTTT
cdr3_aa: CASSGQGNNSPLHF
d_call: TRBD1
j_call: TRBJ1-6
clone_size: NA
v_call: TRBV2

cdr3_nt: TGTGCCAGCAGTCAAACCAAGTGGGTAGCGGGGACAGATACGCAGTATTTT
cdr3_aa: CASSQTKWVAGTDTQYF
d_call: TRBD2
j_call: TRBJ2-3
clone_size: few
v_call: TRBV14

cdr3_nt: TGTGCCAGCAGCCGTGGCAGGGACTATGGCTATAATTCACCCCTCCACTTT
cdr3_aa: CASSRGRDYGYNSPLHF
d_call: NA
j_call: TRBJ1-6
clone_size: NA
v_call: TRBV11-2

cdr3_nt: TGTGCCTGGAGCTCTATCCCAGGGTACTACAATGAGCAGTTCTTC
cdr3_aa: CAWSSIPGYYNEQFF
d_call: NA
j_call: TRBJ2-1
clone_size: NA
v_call: TRBV30

cdr3_nt: TGTGCCAGCAGGATGCAGGGGATGATACCTGAAGCTTTCTTT
cdr3_aa: CASRMQGMIPEAFF
d_call: NA
j_call: TRBJ1-1
clone_size: few
v_call: TRBV6-5

cdr3_nt: TGTGCCAGCAGTAACAGCATCGGGAACCTGCCCTACGAGCAGTACTTC
cdr3_aa: CASSNSIGNLPYEQYF
d_call: NA
j_call: TRBJ2-7
clone_size: once
v_call: TRBV27

cdr3_nt: TGTGCCAGCAGCTTAGGAGGCGGCGTGCGCTATGGCTACACCTTC
cdr3_aa: CASSLGGGVRYGYTF
d_call: NA
j_call: TRBJ1-2
clone_size: NA
v_call: TRBV7-9

cdr3_nt: TGTGCCAGCAGCACCCTCGCGGGGGGGAACACCGGGGAGCTGTTTTTT
cdr3_aa: CASSTLAGGNTGELFF
d_call: TRBD2
j_call: TRBJ2-2
clone_size: NA
v_call: TRBV7-6

cdr3_nt: TGTGCCAGCACTACCGTGAGCTCTGGAAACACCATATATTTT
cdr3_aa: CASTTVSSGNTIYF
d_call: NA
j_call: TRBJ1-3
clone_size: NA
v_call: TRBV6-5

cdr3_nt: TGTGCCAGCAGTTTAGCCAGGGTCTCGGGCTACACCTTC
cdr3_aa: CASSLARVSGYTF
d_call: NA
j_call: TRBJ1-2
clone_size: NA
v_call: TRBV12-3/TRBV12-4

cdr3_nt: TGTGCCAGCTCCCCCCCGGAGGACAGGATGGGCGAGCAGTACTTC
cdr3_aa: CASSPPEDRMGEQYF
d_call: TRBD1
j_call: TRBJ2-7
clone_size: NA
v_call: TRBV7-9

cdr3_nt: TGCAGTGCTAGTGGGCTAGCGGGGTATAATGAGCAGTTCTTC
cdr3_aa: CSASGLAGYNEQFF
d_call: TRBD2
j_call: TRBJ2-1
clone_size: NA
v_call: TRBV20-1

cdr3_nt: TGTGCCAGCAGCCCGGGGGGCTCCTACAATGAGCAGTTCTTC
cdr3_aa: CASSPGGSYNEQFF
d_call: TRBD2
j_call: TRBJ2-1
clone_size: NA
v_call: TRBV7-2

cdr3_nt: TGTGCCAGCAGCCAAGGTGGGAGCTCCTACAATGAGCAGTTCTTC
cdr3_aa: CASSQGGSSYNEQFF
d_call: NA
j_call: TRBJ2-1
clone_size: NA
v_call: TRBV3-1/TRBV3-2

cdr3_nt: TGTGCCAGCAGCTTAGCGTTTAAGGTGCCATCAAAGCGGGAGACCCAGTACTTC
cdr3_aa: CASSLAFKVPSKRETQYF
d_call: NA
j_call: TRBJ2-5
clone_size: NA
v_call: TRBV7-6

cdr3_nt: TGTGCCAGCCTCCCCGGGACAGGGGCCCTTTCTGGTTATGGCTACACCTTC
cdr3_aa: CASLPGTGALSGYGYTF
d_call: TRBD1
j_call: TRBJ1-2
clone_size: NA
v_call: TRBV10-3

cdr3_nt: TGCGCCAGCAGCTGGTCACAGGAGCTCGGGGGTGGCTACACCTTC
cdr3_aa: CASSWSQELGGGYTF
d_call: NA
j_call: TRBJ1-2
clone_size: NA
v_call: TRBV5-1

cdr3_nt: TGTGCCAGCAGCTCCCCGATGAGTGTTCGGTACGAGCAGTACTTC
cdr3_aa: CASSSPMSVRYEQYF
d_call: NA
j_call: TRBJ2-7
clone_size: NA
v_call: TRBV6-5

cdr3_nt: TGTGCCAGCGGACAGCCGCGGACTGAAGCTTTCTTT
cdr3_aa: CASGQPRTEAFF
d_call: NA
j_call: TRBJ1-1
clone_size: NA
v_call: TRBV19

cdr3_nt: TGCGCCAGCAGCCCCGGGCCCCAAGAGGGCCATTATGGCTACACCTTC
cdr3_aa: CASSPGPQEGHYGYTF
d_call: NA
j_call: TRBJ1-2
clone_size: once
v_call: TRBV5-1

cdr3_nt: TGTGCCAGCAGCAAGGGACATATGAACACTGAAGCTTTCTTT
cdr3_aa: CASSKGHMNTEAFF
d_call: NA
j_call: TRBJ1-1
clone_size: few
v_call: TRBV3-1/TRBV3-2

cdr3_nt: TGTGCCAGCAGCCAAGATACGAGACAGGGGAACTATGGCTACACCTTC
cdr3_aa: CASSQDTRQGNYGYTF
d_call: TRBD1
j_call: TRBJ1-2
clone_size: few
v_call: TRBV3-1/TRBV3-2

cdr3_nt: TGCGCCAGCAGCGGGACAGGGGGCAACTATGGCTACACCTTC
cdr3_aa: CASSGTGGNYGYTF
d_call: TRBD1
j_call: TRBJ1-2
clone_size: NA
v_call: TRBV5-1

cdr3_nt: TGCGCCAGCAGCCGTCGGACAGGGGAAGGGACTGAAGCTTTCTTT
cdr3_aa: CASSRRTGEGTEAFF
d_call: TRBD1
j_call: TRBJ1-1
clone_size: NA
v_call: TRBV5-1

cdr3_nt: TGTGCCAGTAAGAAACGGGGGAGTCGCACAGATACGCAGTATTTT
cdr3_aa: CASKKRGSRTDTQYF
d_call: NA
j_call: TRBJ2-3
clone_size: NA
v_call: TRBV19

cdr3_nt: TGTGCCAGTAGTGGAGGGACAGTTGGAAACACCATATATTTT
cdr3_aa: CASSGGTVGNTIYF
d_call: TRBD1
j_call: TRBJ1-3
clone_size: NA
v_call: TRBV19

cdr3_nt: TGTGCCACCATGATGGACAGGACCTATACGGAAAAACTGTTTTTT
cdr3_aa: CATMMDRTYTEKLFF
d_call: TRBD1
j_call: TRBJ1-4
clone_size: NA
v_call: TRBV2

cdr3_nt: TGTGCCAGCAGCTTGGCAGGGGCCCCGGGGGGGCCCCAGCATTTT
cdr3_aa: CASSLAGAPGGPQHF
d_call: NA
j_call: TRBJ1-5
clone_size: few
v_call: TRBV5-6

cdr3_nt: TGTGCCAGCAGCTCGAACATTAACACTGAAGCTTTCTTT
cdr3_aa: CASSSNINTEAFF
d_call: NA
j_call: TRBJ1-1
clone_size: NA
v_call: TRBV5-4

cdr3_nt: TGTGCCAGCAGCGTAGCCGTCCTCGGCACCGGGGAGCTGTTTTTT
cdr3_aa: CASSVAVLGTGELFF
d_call: NA
j_call: TRBJ2-2
clone_size: NA
v_call: TRBV9

cdr3_nt: TGTGCCACCAGCAGAGAAATGGCAGGGGGCAGATTTAACTATGGCTACACCTTC
cdr3_aa: CATSREMAGGRFNYGYTF
d_call: TRBD1
j_call: TRBJ1-2
clone_size: few
v_call: TRBV15

cdr3_nt: TGTGCCTGGAGTAGAGAGAGGCAAGATCAGCCCCAGCATTTT
cdr3_aa: CAWSRERQDQPQHF
d_call: NA
j_call: TRBJ1-5
clone_size: NA
v_call: TRBV30